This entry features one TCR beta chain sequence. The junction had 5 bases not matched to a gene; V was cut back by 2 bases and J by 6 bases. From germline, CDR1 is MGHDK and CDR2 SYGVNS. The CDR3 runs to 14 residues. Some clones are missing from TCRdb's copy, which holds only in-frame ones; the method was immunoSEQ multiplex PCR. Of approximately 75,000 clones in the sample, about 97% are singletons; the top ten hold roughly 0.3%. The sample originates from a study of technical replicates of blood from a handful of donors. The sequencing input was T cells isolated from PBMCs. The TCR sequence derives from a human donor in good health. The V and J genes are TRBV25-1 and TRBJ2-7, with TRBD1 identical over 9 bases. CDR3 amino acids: CASSEPGQGAEQYF. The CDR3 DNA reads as TGTGCCAGCAGTGAACCGGGACAGGGTGCCGAGCAGTACTTC.